The rows below give T cell receptor beta chains drawn from one sample of a study of blood T cell repertoires in COVID-19. Measured with immunoSEQ multiplex PCR; TCRdb has only the in-frame clones, and not every one. Here the sample spans more than 350,000 clones, around 87% being singletons. The material sequenced was PBMCs or T cells enriched from blood (not recorded which). All receptors come from a man aged 18 to 30 who had recovered from COVID-19. The CDR3 runs from the conserved cysteine through the conserved F or W. D genes are given only for firm matches. Only part of the rows carry a size: once, few, many, or a class if the clone is expanded.

clone size: .
J gene: TRBJ1-5
V gene: TRBV24-1
D gene: .
CDR3 DNA: TGTGCCACCAGTGAAGGAGGGTCACCCAATCAGCCCCAGCATTTT
CDR3 protein: CATSEGGSPNQPQHF

clone size: .
J gene: TRBJ2-2
V gene: TRBV18
D gene: TRBD1
CDR3 DNA: TGTGCCAGCTCCCCAGGACAGGGCCTGAACACCGGGGAGCTGTTTTTT
CDR3 protein: CASSPGQGLNTGELFF

clone size: once
J gene: TRBJ1-5
V gene: TRBV7-8
D gene: .
CDR3 DNA: TGTGCCAGCAGCCCCGCGGGGGGGAGAGGATACCAGCCCCAGCATTTT
CDR3 protein: CASSPAGGRGYQPQHF

clone size: .
J gene: TRBJ2-3
V gene: TRBV27
D gene: TRBD1
CDR3 DNA: TGTGCCAGCAGTCTAGGGGACAGGGGCGATCCCCGTTTAGGTACGCAGTATTTT
CDR3 protein: CASSLGDRGDPRLGTQYF

clone size: .
J gene: TRBJ2-3
V gene: TRBV20-1
D gene: .
CDR3 DNA: TGCAGTGCTAGGAGGGCGGATACGCAGTATTTT
CDR3 protein: CSARRADTQYF

clone size: few
J gene: TRBJ1-2
V gene: TRBV7-2
D gene: .
CDR3 DNA: TGTGCCAGCAGCCCTCGTCAGGGCAGTGATAGCTATGGCTACACCTTC
CDR3 protein: CASSPRQGSDSYGYTF

clone size: few
J gene: TRBJ1-3
V gene: TRBV3-1/TRBV3-2
D gene: .
CDR3 DNA: TGTGCCAGCAGCCAAGACAGGCCCCCCGGATACACCATATATTTT
CDR3 protein: CASSQDRPPGYTIYF

clone size: .
J gene: TRBJ1-2
V gene: TRBV28
D gene: .
CDR3 DNA: TGTGCCAGCAGCCCCGGGTCAGTAGGGAGCTATGGCTACACCTTC
CDR3 protein: CASSPGSVGSYGYTF

clone size: .
J gene: TRBJ2-1
V gene: TRBV7-3
D gene: TRBD2
CDR3 DNA: TGTGCCAGCAGCCCATGGGGACTAGCGAAAAGCGGTAATGAGCAGTTCTTC
CDR3 protein: CASSPWGLAKSGNEQFF

clone size: .
J gene: TRBJ2-2
V gene: TRBV27
D gene: .
CDR3 DNA: TGTGCCAGCGGGGGCAGGAGAGCAGGGGCCGGGGAGCTGTTTTTT
CDR3 protein: CASGGRRAGAGELFF

clone size: .
J gene: TRBJ2-7
V gene: TRBV15
D gene: TRBD1
CDR3 DNA: TGTGCCACCAGCACCCGGGACAGGGGGCTTTACGAGCAGTACTTC
CDR3 protein: CATSTRDRGLYEQYF

clone size: .
J gene: TRBJ2-7
V gene: TRBV3-1/TRBV3-2
D gene: .
CDR3 DNA: TGTGCCAGCAGCCAAGTGTCGGCACACTATTCCTACGAGCAGTACTTC
CDR3 protein: CASSQVSAHYSYEQYF

clone size: .
J gene: TRBJ1-5
V gene: TRBV6-1
D gene: TRBD1
CDR3 DNA: TGTGCCAGCAGTGAACAGGGGGCTGGCAATCAGCCCCAGCATTTT
CDR3 protein: CASSEQGAGNQPQHF

clone size: .
J gene: TRBJ2-1
V gene: TRBV19
D gene: .
CDR3 DNA: TGTGCCAGTGCCCGTAGCGCCTCGAGCTCCTACAATGAGCAGTTCTTC
CDR3 protein: CASARSASSSYNEQFF

clone size: .
J gene: TRBJ2-2
V gene: TRBV28
D gene: TRBD2
CDR3 DNA: TGTGCCAGCAATTCAGCGGGAGAAGGAGAGAGGGAGCTGTTTTTT
CDR3 protein: CASNSAGEGERELFF

clone size: .
J gene: TRBJ1-3
V gene: TRBV28
D gene: .
CDR3 DNA: TGTGCCAGCAGGCGACAGGAGCTCTCTGGAAACACCATATATTTT
CDR3 protein: CASRRQELSGNTIYF

clone size: .
J gene: TRBJ1-4
V gene: TRBV5-1
D gene: TRBD1
CDR3 DNA: TGCGCCAGCAGCATCGGACAGGCACTAAATGAAAAACTGTTTTTT
CDR3 protein: CASSIGQALNEKLFF

clone size: .
J gene: TRBJ2-3
V gene: TRBV28
D gene: TRBD1
CDR3 DNA: TGTGCCAGCGTCTCCGGGACAGGGGTCACAGATACGCAGTATTTT
CDR3 protein: CASVSGTGVTDTQYF

clone size: .
J gene: TRBJ1-1
V gene: TRBV5-1
D gene: .
CDR3 DNA: TGCGCCAGCAGCTATGGTTTCGTCGGGGGTTTGGAAGCTTTCTTT
CDR3 protein: CASSYGFVGGLEAFF

clone size: .
J gene: TRBJ2-2
V gene: TRBV29-1
D gene: .
CDR3 DNA: TGCAGCGTTGAAGATCAAAGACACGTCACCGGGGAGCTGTTTTTT
CDR3 protein: CSVEDQRHVTGELFF

clone size: .
J gene: TRBJ2-7
V gene: TRBV19
D gene: .
CDR3 DNA: TGTGCCAGTAGTGCCCTGAGCTCCTACGAGCAGTACTTC
CDR3 protein: CASSALSSYEQYF

clone size: .
J gene: TRBJ2-2
V gene: TRBV7-8
D gene: .
CDR3 DNA: TGTGCCAGCAGCACTTTACTAGATTCCGGGGAGCTGTTTTTT
CDR3 protein: CASSTLLDSGELFF

clone size: .
J gene: TRBJ1-3
V gene: TRBV4-3
D gene: .
CDR3 DNA: TGCGCCAGCAGCCAAGTGGGAGGGGCCCTCTCTGGAAACACCATATATTTT
CDR3 protein: CASSQVGGALSGNTIYF

clone size: .
J gene: TRBJ1-2
V gene: TRBV11-2
D gene: TRBD1
CDR3 DNA: TGTGCCAGCAGCTCAGAGGGACAGTATAACTATGGCTACACCTTC
CDR3 protein: CASSSEGQYNYGYTF

clone size: .
J gene: TRBJ2-3
V gene: TRBV6-2/TRBV6-3
D gene: TRBD2
CDR3 DNA: TGTGCCAGCAGTTACGGAATAGCGGGAAGCCCAGATACGCAGTATTTT
CDR3 protein: CASSYGIAGSPDTQYF

clone size: .
J gene: TRBJ1-2
V gene: TRBV5-1
D gene: .
CDR3 DNA: TGCGCCAGCAGCTTGGAATACGGACAGATCTATGGCTACACCTTC
CDR3 protein: CASSLEYGQIYGYTF

clone size: .
J gene: TRBJ2-2
V gene: TRBV15
D gene: .
CDR3 DNA: TGTGCCACCAATCACGACCCGGGGGTCTCCGGGGAGCTGTTTTTT
CDR3 protein: CATNHDPGVSGELFF

clone size: few
J gene: TRBJ1-1
V gene: TRBV3-1/TRBV3-2
D gene: .
CDR3 DNA: TGTGCCAGCAGCCAAGGTACCCAGGGAGGGAACACTGAAGCTTTCTTT
CDR3 protein: CASSQGTQGGNTEAFF

clone size: once
J gene: TRBJ2-1
V gene: TRBV9
D gene: .
CDR3 DNA: TGTGCCAGCAGCGTAGAGGGGCGCCGCCTGGGGTATGAGCAGTTCTTC
CDR3 protein: CASSVEGRRLGYEQFF

clone size: .
J gene: TRBJ1-1
V gene: TRBV13
D gene: .
CDR3 DNA: TGTGCCAGCAGCTTCGATACAGTTCTAGAAGCTTTCTTT
CDR3 protein: CASSFDTVLEAFF

clone size: once
J gene: TRBJ1-5
V gene: TRBV4-1
D gene: TRBD1
CDR3 DNA: TGCGCCAGCAGCCACCGGACAGGCTCCGGACAGCCCCAGCATTTT
CDR3 protein: CASSHRTGSGQPQHF

clone size: .
J gene: TRBJ1-1
V gene: TRBV28
D gene: .
CDR3 DNA: TGTGCCAGCAGTTTATATCGGGAGAACACTGAAGCTTTCTTT
CDR3 protein: CASSLYRENTEAFF

clone size: once
J gene: TRBJ2-2
V gene: TRBV7-3
D gene: TRBD2
CDR3 DNA: TGTGCCAGCATCCTAACCGGAACGAGAAGACTAGCGGGGACCTCGAGGACCGGGGAGCTGTTTTTT
CDR3 protein: CASILTGTRRLAGTSRTGELFF

clone size: .
J gene: TRBJ1-6
V gene: TRBV18
D gene: .
CDR3 DNA: TGTGCCAGCTCACCCTTCCGGGACAATAATTCACCCCTCCACTTT
CDR3 protein: CASSPFRDNNSPLHF

clone size: .
J gene: TRBJ1-1
V gene: TRBV5-4
D gene: TRBD1
CDR3 DNA: TGTGCCAGCAGAAGGACAGGGATGAACACTGAAGCTTTCTTT
CDR3 protein: CASRRTGMNTEAFF

clone size: .
J gene: TRBJ1-5
V gene: TRBV27
D gene: .
CDR3 DNA: TGTGCCAGCAGTTTCTGGCAGGGAGGTCAGCCCCAGCATTTT
CDR3 protein: CASSFWQGGQPQHF

clone size: once
J gene: TRBJ2-1
V gene: TRBV21-1
D gene: .
CDR3 DNA: TGTGCCAGCAGCAAAGGTAGGCCCTGGAACCCGATCGGCGGGAGGCCTTCCTCCTACAATGAGCAGTTCTTC
CDR3 protein: CASSKGRPWNPIGGRPSSYNEQFF

clone size: .
J gene: TRBJ2-5
V gene: TRBV3-1/TRBV3-2
D gene: TRBD2
CDR3 DNA: TGTGCCAGCAGGAACTCTAGCGGAGGGGCTTACCAAGAGACCCAGTACTTC
CDR3 protein: CASRNSSGGAYQETQYF

clone size: .
J gene: TRBJ1-1
V gene: TRBV12-5
D gene: TRBD1
CDR3 DNA: TGTGCTAGTGGTGAAACCAGGGGGCCCGCCCGCACTGAAGCTTTCTTT
CDR3 protein: CASGETRGPARTEAFF

clone size: .
J gene: TRBJ2-5
V gene: TRBV5-6
D gene: TRBD2
CDR3 DNA: TGTGCCAGCAGCCCCATAACTAGCGGGGTTGAGACCCAGTACTTC
CDR3 protein: CASSPITSGVETQYF

clone size: .
J gene: TRBJ2-2
V gene: TRBV7-6
D gene: TRBD2
CDR3 DNA: TGTGCCAGCAAGGAGGCGGGGGGCATGGTCACCGGGGAGCTGTTTTTT
CDR3 protein: CASKEAGGMVTGELFF

clone size: once
J gene: TRBJ1-1
V gene: TRBV4-2
D gene: .
CDR3 DNA: TGTGCCAGCAGCCAAGAGGCGGGGACCCCTGAAGCTTTCTTT
CDR3 protein: CASSQEAGTPEAFF

clone size: .
J gene: TRBJ2-2
V gene: TRBV19
D gene: .
CDR3 DNA: TGTGCCAGTAGTATAGCGGGAAATCCGGGGGAGCTGTTTTTT
CDR3 protein: CASSIAGNPGELFF

clone size: .
J gene: TRBJ1-6
V gene: TRBV28
D gene: .
CDR3 DNA: TGTGCCAGCAGTTTATCGTATTCACCCCTCCACTTT
CDR3 protein: CASSLSYSPLHF

clone size: .
J gene: TRBJ2-1
V gene: TRBV6-5
D gene: TRBD2
CDR3 DNA: TGTGCCACTATTTTTAGGGCGGGGGGGCAGAATGAGCAGTTCTTC
CDR3 protein: CATIFRAGGQNEQFF

clone size: .
J gene: TRBJ1-1
V gene: TRBV18
D gene: .
CDR3 DNA: TGTGCCAGCTCACCTACCAGGTCCACTGAAGCTTTCTTT
CDR3 protein: CASSPTRSTEAFF